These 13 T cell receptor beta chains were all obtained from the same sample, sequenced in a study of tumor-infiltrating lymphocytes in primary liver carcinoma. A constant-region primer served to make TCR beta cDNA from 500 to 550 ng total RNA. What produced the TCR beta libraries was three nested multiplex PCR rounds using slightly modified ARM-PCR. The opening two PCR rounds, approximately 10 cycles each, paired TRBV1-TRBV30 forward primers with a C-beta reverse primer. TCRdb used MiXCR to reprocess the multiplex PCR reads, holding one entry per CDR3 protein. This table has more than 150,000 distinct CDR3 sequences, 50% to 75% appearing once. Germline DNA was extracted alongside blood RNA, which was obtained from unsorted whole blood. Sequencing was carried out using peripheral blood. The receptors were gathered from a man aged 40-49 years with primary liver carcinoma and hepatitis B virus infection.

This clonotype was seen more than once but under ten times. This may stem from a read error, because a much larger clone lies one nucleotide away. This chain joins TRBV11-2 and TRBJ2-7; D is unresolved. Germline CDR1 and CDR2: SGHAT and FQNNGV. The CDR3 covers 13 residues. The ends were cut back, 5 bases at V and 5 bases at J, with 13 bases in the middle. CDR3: CASSVGRVHEQYF. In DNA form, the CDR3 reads TGTGCCAGCAGCGTGGGCAGAGTACACGAGCAGTACTTC.

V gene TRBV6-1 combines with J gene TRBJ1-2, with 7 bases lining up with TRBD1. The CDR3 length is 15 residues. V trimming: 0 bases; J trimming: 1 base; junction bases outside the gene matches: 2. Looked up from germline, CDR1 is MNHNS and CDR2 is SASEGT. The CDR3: CASSEAGGSNYGYTF. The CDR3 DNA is TGTGCCAGCAGTGAAGCAGGGGGCAGTAACTATGGCTACACCTTC.

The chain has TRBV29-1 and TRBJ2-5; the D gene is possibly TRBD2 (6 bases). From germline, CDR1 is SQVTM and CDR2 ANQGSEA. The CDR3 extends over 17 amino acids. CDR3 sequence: CNVLTRSLEVGGETQYF. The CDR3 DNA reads TGCAACGTCTTAACGCGGTCACTAGAGGTTGGAGGGGAGACCCAGTACTTC.

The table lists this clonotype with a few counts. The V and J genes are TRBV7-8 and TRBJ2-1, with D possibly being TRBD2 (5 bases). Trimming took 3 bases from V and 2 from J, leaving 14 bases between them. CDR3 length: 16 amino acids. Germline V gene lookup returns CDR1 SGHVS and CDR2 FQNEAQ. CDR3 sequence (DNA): TGTGCCAGCAGCTTTTTGGGAGCAAAGACCTACAATGAGCAGTTCTTC. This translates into CASSFLGAKTYNEQFF.

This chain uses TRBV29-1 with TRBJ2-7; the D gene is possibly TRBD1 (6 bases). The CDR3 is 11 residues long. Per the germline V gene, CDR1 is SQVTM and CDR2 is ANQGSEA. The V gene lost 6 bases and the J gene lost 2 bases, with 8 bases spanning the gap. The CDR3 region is CSVRDTYEQYF. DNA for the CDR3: TGCAGCGTACGGGACACCTACGAGCAGTACTTC.

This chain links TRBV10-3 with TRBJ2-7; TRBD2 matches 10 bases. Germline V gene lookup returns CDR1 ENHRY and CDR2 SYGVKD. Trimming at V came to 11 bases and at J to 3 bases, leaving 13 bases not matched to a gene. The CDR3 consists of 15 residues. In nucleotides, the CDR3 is TGTGCCTCTAGTCTAGCGGGAGAGCGGGGCTACGAGCAGTACTTC. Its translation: CASSLAGERGYEQYF.

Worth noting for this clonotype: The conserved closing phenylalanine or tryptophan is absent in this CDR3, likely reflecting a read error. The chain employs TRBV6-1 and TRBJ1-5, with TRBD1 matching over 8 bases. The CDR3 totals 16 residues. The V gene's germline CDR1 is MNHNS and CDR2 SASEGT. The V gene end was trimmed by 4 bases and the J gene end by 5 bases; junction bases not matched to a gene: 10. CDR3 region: CASSVQGAEDHQPQHY. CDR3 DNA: TGTGCCAGCAGTGTCCAGGGGGCGGAGGACCATCAGCCCCAGCATTAT.

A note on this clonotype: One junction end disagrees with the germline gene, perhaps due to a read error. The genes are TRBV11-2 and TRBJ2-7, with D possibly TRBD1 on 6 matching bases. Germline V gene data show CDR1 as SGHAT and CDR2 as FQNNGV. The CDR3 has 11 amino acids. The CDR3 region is CASSLDRIWYF. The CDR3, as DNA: TGCGCCAGCAGCTTAGACAGGATCTGGTACTTC.

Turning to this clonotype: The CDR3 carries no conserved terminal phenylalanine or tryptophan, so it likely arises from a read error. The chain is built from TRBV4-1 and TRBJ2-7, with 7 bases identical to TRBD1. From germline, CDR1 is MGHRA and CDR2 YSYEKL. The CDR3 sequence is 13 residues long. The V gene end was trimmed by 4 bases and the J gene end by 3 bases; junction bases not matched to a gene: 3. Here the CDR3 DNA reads TGCGCCAGCAGCCGGGGACAGTTCTACGAGCAGTACCTC. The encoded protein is CASSRGQFYEQYL.

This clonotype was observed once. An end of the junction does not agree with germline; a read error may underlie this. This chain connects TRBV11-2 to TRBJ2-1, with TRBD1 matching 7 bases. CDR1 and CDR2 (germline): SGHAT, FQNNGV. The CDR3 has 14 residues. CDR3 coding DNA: TGTGCCAGCAACTTAGGGGGCAGCCTCAATGAGCAGTCCTTC. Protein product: CASNLGGSLNEQSF.

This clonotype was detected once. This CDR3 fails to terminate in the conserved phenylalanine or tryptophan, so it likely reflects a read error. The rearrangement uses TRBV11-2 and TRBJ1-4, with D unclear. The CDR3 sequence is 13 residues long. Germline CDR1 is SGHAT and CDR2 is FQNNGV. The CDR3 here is CDSSLLGSGKLFV. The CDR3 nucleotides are TGTGACAGCAGCTTACTGGGGTCGGGGAAACTGTTTGTT.

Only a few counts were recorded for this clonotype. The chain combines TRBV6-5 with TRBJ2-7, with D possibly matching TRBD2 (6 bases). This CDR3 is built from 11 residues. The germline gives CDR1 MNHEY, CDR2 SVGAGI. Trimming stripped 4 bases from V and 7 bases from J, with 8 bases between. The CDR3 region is CASSLEGEQYF. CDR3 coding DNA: TGTGCCAGCAGTTTGGAGGGGGAGCAGTACTTC.

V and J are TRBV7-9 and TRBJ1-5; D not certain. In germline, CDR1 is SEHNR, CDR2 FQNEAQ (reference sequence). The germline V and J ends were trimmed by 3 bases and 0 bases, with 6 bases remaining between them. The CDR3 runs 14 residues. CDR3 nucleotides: TGTGCCAGCAGCTTGGAGGGTAGCAATCAGCCCCAGCATTTT. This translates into CASSLEGSNQPQHF.